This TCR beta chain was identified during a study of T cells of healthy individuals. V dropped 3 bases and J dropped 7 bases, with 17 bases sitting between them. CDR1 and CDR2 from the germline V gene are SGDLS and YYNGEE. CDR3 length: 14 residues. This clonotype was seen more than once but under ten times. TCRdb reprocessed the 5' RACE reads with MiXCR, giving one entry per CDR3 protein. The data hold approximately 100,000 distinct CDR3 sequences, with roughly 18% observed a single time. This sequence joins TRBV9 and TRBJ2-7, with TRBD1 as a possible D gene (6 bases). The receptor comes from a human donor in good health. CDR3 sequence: CASSAGTLSGEQYF. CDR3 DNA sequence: TGTGCCAGCAGCGCCGGGACACTGTCCGGGGAGCAGTACTTC.